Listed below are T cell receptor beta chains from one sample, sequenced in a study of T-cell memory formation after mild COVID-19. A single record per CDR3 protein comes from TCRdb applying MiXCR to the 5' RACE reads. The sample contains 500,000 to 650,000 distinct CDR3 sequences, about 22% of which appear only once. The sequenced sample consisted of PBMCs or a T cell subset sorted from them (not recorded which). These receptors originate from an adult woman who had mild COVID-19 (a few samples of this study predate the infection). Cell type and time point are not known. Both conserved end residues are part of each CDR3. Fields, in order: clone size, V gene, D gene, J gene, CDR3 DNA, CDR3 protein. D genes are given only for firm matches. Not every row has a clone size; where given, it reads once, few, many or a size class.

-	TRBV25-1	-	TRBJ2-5	TGTGCCAGCAGTGATTTCGCCATGGGGAAGAGCGGGCTCGTGCCCCAGTACTTC	CASSDFAMGKSGLVPQYF
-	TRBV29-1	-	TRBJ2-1	TGCAGCGTTGATGATGCGCAGAAAGGGGCCTACAATGAGCAGTTCTTC	CSVDDAQKGAYNEQFF
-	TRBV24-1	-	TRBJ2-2	TGTGCCACCAGTGGAACAGGTGGGACCGGGGAGCTGTTTTTT	CATSGTGGTGELFF
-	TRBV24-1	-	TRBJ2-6	TGTGCCACCAGTGATTCCGTAAGCGCCTCTGGGGCCAACGTCCTGACTTTC	CATSDSVSASGANVLTF
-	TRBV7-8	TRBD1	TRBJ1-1	TGTGCCAGCAGCTCGGACAGGAGCCCGAACACTGAAGCTTTCTTT	CASSSDRSPNTEAFF
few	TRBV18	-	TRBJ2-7	TGTGCCAGCTCACCAAGGAGAGGGGGAGGGGAGCAGTACTTC	CASSPRRGGGEQYF
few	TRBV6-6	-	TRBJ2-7	TGTGCCAGCAGTTACTCGCCAGGGGGGGTCTACGAGCAGTACTTC	CASSYSPGGVYEQYF
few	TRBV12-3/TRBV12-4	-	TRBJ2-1	TGTGCCAGCAGTTTAGAAGCAGGGGGGAATGAGCAGTTCTTC	CASSLEAGGNEQFF
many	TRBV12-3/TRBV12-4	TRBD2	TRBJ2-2	TGTGCCAGCAACCAGCGGGAGGCGGGCACCGGGGAGCTGTTTTTT	CASNQREAGTGELFF
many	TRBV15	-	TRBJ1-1	TGTGCCACCAGCAGAGATCACTCAGCCACTGAAGCTTTCTTT	CATSRDHSATEAFF
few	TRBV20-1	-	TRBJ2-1	TGCAGTGCTAGAGGGAGATTGGACAATGAGCAGTTCTTC	CSARGRLDNEQFF
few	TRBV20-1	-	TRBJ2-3	TGCAGTGCTAGAGATGGGGTAGCTGCTAGCACAGATACGCAGTATTTT	CSARDGVAASTDTQYF
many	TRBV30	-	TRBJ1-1	TGTGCCCGGAGGGATTATGGGGCGGGCACTGAAGCTTTCTTT	CARRDYGAGTEAFF
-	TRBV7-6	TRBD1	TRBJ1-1	TGTGCCAGCAGCTTTGGCGGGACAGGCAACACTGAAGCTTTCTTT	CASSFGGTGNTEAFF
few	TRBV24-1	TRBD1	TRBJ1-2	TGTGCCACGAGAGGGACAGGGGGCCTTGGCTACACCTTC	CATRGTGGLGYTF
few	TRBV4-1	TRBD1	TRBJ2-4	TGCGCCAGCAGCCAAGAGCCCGCGACAGGGGTGAAAAACATTCAGTACTTC	CASSQEPATGVKNIQYF
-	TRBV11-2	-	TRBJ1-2	TGTGCCAGCAGCTCCTTCGGCTATGGCTACACCTTC	CASSSFGYGYTF
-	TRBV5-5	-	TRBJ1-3	TGTGCCAGCAGCTTGTTTGCAGGGAGGACTGGAAACACCATATATTTT	CASSLFAGRTGNTIYF
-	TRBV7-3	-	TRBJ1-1	TGTGCCAGCAGCTTAATGCAACTTGTGAGCACTGAAGCTTTCTTT	CASSLMQLVSTEAFF
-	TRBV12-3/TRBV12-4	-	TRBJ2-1	TGTGCCAGCAGTTTTGGCGATCCGAACAATGAGCAGTTCTTC	CASSFGDPNNEQFF
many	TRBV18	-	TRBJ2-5	TGTGCCAGCTCACGTGCAGGCGGAGAGACCCAGTACTTC	CASSRAGGETQYF
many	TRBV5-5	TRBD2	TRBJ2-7	TGTGCCAGCAGCTTGGAGGCCTACCACGGGAGGACCTCCTACGAGCAGTACTTC	CASSLEAYHGRTSYEQYF
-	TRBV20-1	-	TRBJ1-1	TGCAGTGCTAGAACAGCTAACACTGAAGCTTTCTTT	CSARTANTEAFF
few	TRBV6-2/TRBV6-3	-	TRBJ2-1	TGTGCCAGCAGCCCCCTCGAGGGAGTTCTCGCCTACAATGAGCAGTTCTTC	CASSPLEGVLAYNEQFF
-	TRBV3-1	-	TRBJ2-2	TGTGCCACCAGACTATCCCAAGGAGGGGAGCTGTTTTTT	CATRLSQGGELFF
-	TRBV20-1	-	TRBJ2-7	TGCAGTGCCGTGCTAGCACAGGGTACCCTCTACGAGCAGTACTTC	CSAVLAQGTLYEQYF
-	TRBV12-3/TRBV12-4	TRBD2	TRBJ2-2	TGTGCCAGCAGTTTTCGTGGGAGGGCATTTGCGGAGCTGTTTTTT	CASSFRGRAFAELFF
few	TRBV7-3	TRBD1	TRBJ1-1	TGTGCCAGCAGCTCGATGACCAGGGGGCGCGAATCTGAAGCTTTCTTT	CASSSMTRGRESEAFF
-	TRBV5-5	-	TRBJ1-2	TGTGCCAGCAGCTTGGACGCAGGGCCTGGCTACACCTTC	CASSLDAGPGYTF
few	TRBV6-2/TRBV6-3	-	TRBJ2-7	TGTGCCAGCACCGAGGGACGGTTCCCAGTTGCCGAGCAGTACTTC	CASTEGRFPVAEQYF
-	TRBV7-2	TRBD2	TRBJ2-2	TGTGCCAGCAGCTCCGGGACTAGCGGCATGCGTGGGGAGCTGTTTTTT	CASSSGTSGMRGELFF
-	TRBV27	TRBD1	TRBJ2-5	TGTGCCAGCAGTTTGGGTGGGACAGGGGGCTGGGCCCAGTACTTC	CASSLGGTGGWAQYF
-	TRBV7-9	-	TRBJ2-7	TGTGCCAGCAGCTTAATAACTGAAGAGCAGTACTTC	CASSLITEEQYF
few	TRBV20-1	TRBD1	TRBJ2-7	TGCAGTGCCCGACGACAGGGGAACTACTACGAGCAGTACTTC	CSARRQGNYYEQYF
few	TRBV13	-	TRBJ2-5	TGTGCCAGCAGCCCCAGACTAGACCAAGAGACCCAGTACTTC	CASSPRLDQETQYF
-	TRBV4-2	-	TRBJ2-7	TGTGCCAGCAGCCAAGAGTTCCAGGGTTACGAGCAGTACTTC	CASSQEFQGYEQYF
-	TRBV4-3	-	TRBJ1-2	TGCGCCAGCAGCCAAGGACCAGGGCAATATGGCTACACCTTC	CASSQGPGQYGYTF
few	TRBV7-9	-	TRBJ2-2	TGTGCCAGCACCTATCCGGGACTTTATACCGGGGAGCTGTTTTTT	CASTYPGLYTGELFF
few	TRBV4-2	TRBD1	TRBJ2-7	TGTGCCAGCAGCCCCGACAGGGCCCTGAGCTCCTACGAGCAGTACTTC	CASSPDRALSSYEQYF
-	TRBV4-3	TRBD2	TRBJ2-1	TGCGCCAGCAGCGCCGTAGCGGGAGGACTATTCTTC	CASSAVAGGLFF
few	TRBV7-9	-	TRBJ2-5	TGTGCCAGCAGCTTAGTCGGCGCCGGCCTCGGGGAGACCCAGTACTTC	CASSLVGAGLGETQYF
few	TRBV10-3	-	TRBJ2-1	TGTGCCATCAGTGAGAGAGATGAGCAGTTCTTC	CAISERDEQFF
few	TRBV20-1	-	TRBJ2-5	TGCAGTGCTAGTCGGCCCCGCGATTGGGGTTCGGGAGCGGGTCAACAAGAGACCCAGTACTTC	CSASRPRDWGSGAGQQETQYF
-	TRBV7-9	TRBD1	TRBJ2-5	TGTGCCAGCAGCTTAGTAGAACAGGGGGAGACCCAGTACTTC	CASSLVEQGETQYF
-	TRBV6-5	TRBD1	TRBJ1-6	TGTGCCAGCAGTTACTCGTCCCCGGGACAGGGTAATTCACCCCTCCACTTT	CASSYSSPGQGNSPLHF
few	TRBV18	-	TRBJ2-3	TGTGCCAGCTCACCACGGCAGGGAGCAGATACGCAGTATTTT	CASSPRQGADTQYF
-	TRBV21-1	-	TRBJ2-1	TGTGCCAGCAGCAAGTCGGGGGTATGTTACAATGAGCAGTTCTTC	CASSKSGVCYNEQFF
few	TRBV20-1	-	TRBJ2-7	TGCAGTGCTAGAGATTTTCGGGGGCAAAGCTACGAGCAGTACTTC	CSARDFRGQSYEQYF
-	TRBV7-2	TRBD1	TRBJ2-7	TGTGCCAGCAGCAAAGACAGGGGGCGCGCAGACGAGCAGTACTTC	CASSKDRGRADEQYF
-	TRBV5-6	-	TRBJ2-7	TGTGCCAGCAGCTTGCGTCCACCGAGGAGACCCTACGAGCAGTACTTC	CASSLRPPRRPYEQYF
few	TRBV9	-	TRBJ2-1	TGTGCCAGCAGCGTCGGTGGGACAGAGCAGTTCTTC	CASSVGGTEQFF
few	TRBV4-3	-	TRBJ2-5	TGCGCCAGCAGCCAAGATACGGGGTTGGTGGAGACCCAGTACTTC	CASSQDTGLVETQYF
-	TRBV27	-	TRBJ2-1	TGTGCCAGTGCCAGATATGGGTCCTACAATGAGCAGTTCTTC	CASARYGSYNEQFF